Listed below are T cell receptor beta chains from one sample, sequenced in a study of T cells after yellow fever vaccination. TCRdb re-called the 5' RACE reads through MiXCR, storing one row per CDR3 protein. Counted here are 250,000 to 300,000 distinct CDR3 sequences, 5.2% occurring once; the ten biggest clones make up more than 3%. Sample: CD4+ T cells sorted from PBMCs, taken on the day of the yellow fever booster vaccination. The receptors were gathered from a man aged 18-30 years who received the YFV17D yellow fever vaccine. Both conserved end residues are part of each CDR3. Each record gives: J gene, V gene, CDR3 protein.

TRBJ1-4 TRBV5-8 CASSLALGRVREKLFF
TRBJ1-5 TRBV6-2/TRBV6-3 CASTQHLWGEDQPQHF
TRBJ2-3 TRBV6-1 CASSGRKAMGISTDTQYF
TRBJ2-2 TRBV9 CASSTRQARNTGELFF
TRBJ2-5 TRBV5-1 CASGRQPRGETQYF
TRBJ2-3 TRBV18 CASSPTTGLAGARARLGTQYF
TRBJ2-3 TRBV27 CASSEGLASGSQYF
TRBJ1-5 TRBV23-1 CASWGPGASPQHF
TRBJ1-4 TRBV7-2 CASSLNGGWDEKLFF
TRBJ2-1 TRBV12-3/TRBV12-4 CASGPGTLLSYEQFF
TRBJ2-2 TRBV4-1 CASSQYRDSNTGELFF
TRBJ2-5 TRBV4-3 CASSQWRYRETQYF
TRBJ2-5 TRBV4-1 CASSVIEQETQYF
TRBJ1-4 TRBV7-2 CASSTFGGGSGEKLFF
TRBJ2-1 TRBV20-1 CSPKYASGGAREQFF
TRBJ1-4 TRBV5-1 CASSLTGDNEKLFF
TRBJ2-7 TRBV14 CASSQGRTRYEQYF
TRBJ2-1 TRBV10-3 CAISERSPREGLEQFF
TRBJ2-1 TRBV6-2/TRBV6-3 CASSTYGTGDYNEQFF
TRBJ2-1 TRBV5-1 CASSQRSVGEQFF
TRBJ2-2 TRBV12-3/TRBV12-4 CASIAQTNTGELFF
TRBJ1-2 TRBV6-5 CASSYTRQGLRSGYTF